Following are 13 T cell receptor beta chains from one sample sequenced in a study of shared clonotypes between healthy human individuals. Generated by immunoSEQ multiplex PCR, the TCRdb table keeps only in-frame clones and is missing some. Of hundreds of thousands of clones in the sample, more than 70% were seen once. The specimen sequenced was memory CD4+ T cells sorted from blood. The subset here: CD45RA-negative fraction. The receptors shown here come from a woman aged 25 to 39 in good health.

This clone has ten or more counts. This chain links TRBV19 with TRBJ2-3; 10 bases fit TRBD1. This CDR3 contains 15 residues. The germline V gene encodes CDR1 LNHDA and CDR2 SQIVND (reference sequence). V trimming: 6 bases; J trimming: 4 bases; junction bases outside the gene matches: 7. In DNA form, the CDR3 reads TGTGCCAGTAGGCCGGGACAGGGGAAAGCAGATACGCAGTATTTT. This encodes CASRPGQGKADTQYF.

This rearrangement joins TRBV28 to TRBJ1-1, with 8 bases lining up with TRBD1. Trimming at V came to 2 bases and at J to 11 bases, leaving 4 bases not matched to a gene. The V gene's germline CDR1 is MDHEN and CDR2 SYDVKM. The CDR3 extends over 12 amino acids. CDR3: CASSLQQGEAFF. The CDR3 DNA sequence: TGTGCCAGCAGTTTACAACAGGGGGAGGCTTTCTTT.

The CDR3 loop reads CAWTTGAGSSRQYF. The DNA for the CDR3 is TGTGCCTGGACCACCGGGGCAGGGAGTTCGAGGCAGTACTTC. The chain carries TRBV30 and TRBJ2-7; D might be TRBD1 or TRBD2, each matching 5 bases. CDR1 GTSNPN and CDR2 SVGIG come from the germline V gene (reference sequence). This CDR3 is 14 amino acids long. V was clipped by 4 bases and J by 9 bases, with 22 bases between them.

This chain uses TRBV6-1 with TRBJ1-2; D gene ambiguous. Germline V lookup: CDR1 MNHNS, CDR2 SASEGT. This CDR3 spans 14 amino acids. V was shortened by 4 bases and J by 0 bases, with 9 bases between the two germline ends. CDR3 nucleotide sequence: TGTGCCAGCAGTGCCCAGGACGCTAACTATGGCTACACCTTC. Amino acid sequence: CASSAQDANYGYTF.

The rearrangement links TRBV2 to TRBJ2-1; 8 positions match TRBD2. J gave up 8 bases and V 6 bases, and 9 bases lay outside the gene matches. The V gene's germline CDR1 is SNHLY and CDR2 FYNNEI. The CDR3 covers 14 residues. The CDR3 sequence is CASSGAGEYDEQFF. CDR3 nucleotide sequence: TGTGCCAGCAGCGGAGCGGGAGAGTATGATGAGCAGTTCTTC. The full variable domain, completed using reference TRBV2 and TRBJ2-1, is EPEVTQTPSHQVTQMGQEVILRCVPISNHLYFYWYRQILGQKVEFLVSFYNNEISEKSEIFDDQFSVERPDGSNFTLKIRSTKLEDSAMYFCASSGAGEYDEQFFGPGTRLTVL.

V gene TRBV30 combines with J gene TRBJ2-7; no reliable D call. The CDR3 is made up of 12 amino acids. CDR1 is GTSNPN and CDR2 is SVGIG in the germline V gene (reference sequence). V lost 4 bases and J lost 3, with 10 bases in between. The CDR3 reads CAWIGNNYEQYF. The CDR3 bases are TGTGCCTGGATAGGTAATAACTACGAGCAGTACTTC.

The chain's CDR3 is CASSLGGSSSYEQYF. The CDR3, as DNA: TGCGCCAGCAGCTTGGGAGGGTCCAGCTCCTACGAGCAGTACTTC. This rearrangement joins TRBV5-1 to TRBJ2-7, with D possibly being TRBD2 (5 bases). Germline V gene data show CDR1 as SGHRS and CDR2 as YFSETQ. Trimming took 0 bases from V and 0 from J, leaving 10 bases between them. The CDR3 spans 15 residues.

This clone occurred a few times. This CDR3 is CASISSDSPLHF. In nucleotides, the CDR3 is TGTGCCAGCATAAGTAGTGACTCACCCCTCCACTTT. V gene TRBV28 combines with J gene TRBJ1-6; no definite D call. Trimming removed 7 bases at V and 10 bases at J, with 11 bases between. Germline assignment: CDR1 MDHEN and CDR2 SYDVKM. The CDR3 is 12 amino acids.

As regards this clone: The sample carries other DNA sequences with the same CDR3. The chain couples TRBV4-2 to TRBJ2-3; 12 bases map to TRBD1. Germline loops: CDR1 LGHNA, CDR2 YNFKEQ. The CDR3 length is 16 residues. The junction had 2 bases not matched to a gene; V was cut back by 0 bases and J by 4 bases. For the CDR3, the DNA is TGTGCCAGCAGCCAAGAAGGGACAGGGGGCGCAGATACGCAGTATTTT. Amino acid sequence: CASSQEGTGGADTQYF.

The chain links TRBV28 to TRBJ2-6; a possible D gene is TRBD1 (6 bases). The CDR3 loop spans 15 amino acids. V shed 3 bases and J shed 3 bases, with 9 bases lying between them. CDR1 and CDR2 (germline): MDHEN, SYDVKM. In nucleotides, the CDR3 is TGTGCCAGCAGTTTTCACAGGGATGGGGCCAACGTCCTGACTTTC. It translates to CASSFHRDGANVLTF.

The rearrangement links TRBV7-9 to TRBJ2-3; D is uncertain. The germline V and J ends were trimmed by 8 bases and 7 bases, with 7 bases remaining between them. Germline-derived CDR1 and CDR2 are SEHNR and FQNEAQ (reference sequence). CDR3 length equals 10 residues. CDR3 coding DNA: TGTGCCAGCTCTGGAAATACGCAGTATTTT. This translates into CASSGNTQYF.

The rearrangement links TRBV27 to TRBJ1-1; 12 bases fit TRBD1. The trim removed 6 bases at V and 10 bases at J, leaving 9 bases unmatched. Germline V gene data show CDR1 as MNHEY and CDR2 as SMNVEV (reference sequence). The CDR3 loop spans 14 amino acids. The CDR3 sequence: CASRGTGGAGRAFF. In nucleotides, the CDR3 is TGTGCCAGCAGGGGGACAGGGGGCGCTGGGCGAGCTTTCTTT.

This chain uses TRBV5-1 with TRBJ2-7; D is unclear. V shed 10 bases and J shed 5 bases, with 19 bases lying between them. The CDR3 has 13 amino acids. Per the germline V gene, CDR1 is SGHRS and CDR2 is YFSETQ. The CDR3 region has the DNA TGCGCCGCAGCACCCCAGCAGGACCACGAGCAGTACTTC. It encodes CAAAPQQDHEQYF.